Shown below are 28 T cell receptor beta chains from a single sample sequenced in a study of radiotherapy plus CTLA-4 blockade in lung cancer (dated by TCRdb to between 2017 and 2018). Library method: the immunoSEQ multiplex PCR assay. TCRdb stores this immuneACCESS table with in-frame sequences only. Part of the clones is absent; in the studies checked, under half of the shortfall reflects unresolved V genes, and no reason is known for the rest. The sample includes tens of thousands of clones, with around 78% observed a single time. Roughly 20% of the sample comes from the top ten. The starting material was peripheral blood, obtained from a patient treated with radiotherapy plus ipilimumab. Receptors were obtained from a human donor with non-small cell lung cancer whose response to radiotherapy plus ipilimumab could not be evaluated. Some clones in this sample may be carry-over from other donors' samples.

The chain recombines TRBV18 with TRBJ2-7, with a possible D match to TRBD1 (6 bases). Trimming removed 4 bases at V and 4 bases at J, with 11 bases between. The CDR3 totals 13 residues. Germline assignment: CDR1 KGHSH and CDR2 LQKENI. The CDR3: CASSQAGEYEQYF. CDR3 coding DNA: TGTGCCAGCTCACAAGCAGGGGAGTACGAGCAGTACTTC.

This clone has just a few counts. Here the CDR3 DNA reads TGTGCCAGCAGCCCCCGAGAGGGCTATGGCTACACCTTC. Its protein is CASSPREGYGYTF. The gene calls are TRBV7-2 and TRBJ1-2; D remains unclear. The V end lost 5 bases, the J end lost 4 bases, and 11 bases lay between the germline ends. Looked up from germline, CDR1 is SGHTA and CDR2 is FQGNSA. The CDR3 has 13 amino acids.

The CDR3 sequence: CAITRSTEDPEQFF. CDR3 in DNA: TGTGCCATTACACGGTCCACCGAGGATCCTGAGCAGTTCTTC. The gene calls are TRBV10-3 and TRBJ2-1, with unresolved D. V lost 9 bases, J lost 9 bases, and 21 bases lay in between. Germline V gene lookup returns CDR1 ENHRY and CDR2 SYGVKD. This CDR3 has 14 amino acids.

This chain connects TRBV7-2 to TRBJ2-5; possibly TRBD1 for D (7 bases). Germline V gives CDR1 SGHTA, CDR2 FQGNSA. Trimming removed 3 bases from V and 4 bases from J, with 15 bases in between. The CDR3 is made up of 15 amino acids. The CDR3 reads CASSFQGGWGETQYF. The DNA for the CDR3 is TGTGCCAGCAGCTTCCAGGGGGGTTGGGGAGAGACCCAGTACTTC.

This clone has just a few counts. V and J are TRBV5-1 and TRBJ1-6, with 7 bases that match TRBD1. Germline assignment: CDR1 SGHRS and CDR2 YFSETQ. CDR3 length: 17 amino acids. V lost 0 bases and J lost 6; bases outside the gene matches: 9. CDR3: CASSLGQGQEINSPLHF. In nucleotides, the CDR3 is TGCGCCAGCAGCTTGGGGCAAGGACAGGAGATTAATTCACCCCTCCACTTT. The variable domain in full, with the rest retrieved from reference TRBV5-1 and TRBJ1-6, is KAGVTQTPRYLIKTRGQQVTLSCSPISGHRSVSWYQQTPGQGLQFLFEYFSETQRNKGNFPGRFSGRQFSNSRSEMNVSTLELGDSALYLCASSLGQGQEINSPLHFGNGTRLTVT.

Concerning this clone itself: The junction differs from germline at one of its ends, possibly a read error. Other DNA sequences from this sample encode an identical CDR3 as well. The gene calls are TRBV30 and TRBJ2-1; TRBD2 is a possible D gene (6 bases). The CDR3 length is 17 residues. Looked up from germline, CDR1 is GTSNPN and CDR2 is SVGIG (reference sequence). The chain's CDR3 is CAWSGLGTPGSYNEQFF. The CDR3 DNA reads TGCGCCTGGAGTGGGCTCGGGACTCCCGGCTCCTACAATGAGCAGTTCTTC.

The chain joins TRBV7-9 to TRBJ2-1; TRBD2 matches at 8 bases. The germline V gene encodes CDR1 SEHNR and CDR2 FQNEAQ (reference sequence). The V segment lost 1 base and the J segment 9 bases; nucleotides outside the gene matches: 8. The CDR3 spans 15 residues. CDR3 DNA sequence: TGTGCCAGCAGCTTAGGGATAGCGGGGTTTGGTGAGCAGTTCTTC. Protein sequence: CASSLGIAGFGEQFF.

This clone has a single count. The rearrangement uses TRBV7-2 and TRBJ2-7, with TRBD1 matching 7 bases. Germline V gene data show CDR1 as SGHTA and CDR2 as FQGNSA. The length of the CDR3 is 14 residues. Germline trimming cut 5 bases from V and 2 bases from J; bases unmatched to any gene: 6. The DNA for the CDR3 is TGTGCCAGCAGCCCAGGGGGTCCTCCCTACGAGCAGTACTTC. It is translated as CASSPGGPPYEQYF.

The rearrangement links TRBV5-6 to TRBJ2-3, with 8 nucleotides matching TRBD2. Germline values: CDR1 SGHDT, CDR2 YYEEEE. This CDR3 contains 14 residues. J lost 4 bases, V lost 5 bases, and 6 bases had no gene match. CDR3 coding DNA: TGTGCCAGCAGTCCGGGGGGGTCCGCAGATACGCAGTATTTT. It is translated as CASSPGGSADTQYF. The full variable domain, its missing parts supplied by reference TRBV5-6 and TRBJ2-3, is DAGVTQSPTHLIKTRGQQVTLRCSPKSGHDTVSWYQQALGQGPQFIFQYYEEEERQRGNFPDRFSGHQFPNYSSELNVNALLLGDSALYLCASSPGGSADTQYFGPGTRLTVL.

V gene TRBV5-1 combines with J gene TRBJ1-2, with D possibly being TRBD1 (5 bases). The CDR3 is made up of 16 amino acids. Per germline, CDR1 SGHRS and CDR2 YFSETQ. Deletions cut 4 bases from V and 3 bases from J, with 19 bases between. DNA of the CDR3: TGCGCCAGCAGCCAATCCGCGACAGAGCATCACTATGGCTACACCTTC. As protein: CASSQSATEHHYGYTF.

A word on this clone: This likely reflects a read error, since a far larger clone is one base away. The V and J genes are TRBV13 and TRBJ2-2, with D possibly TRBD2 on 6 matching bases. Trimming pared 3 bases from V and 7 bases from J, leaving 12 bases between. The CDR3 loop spans 14 amino acids. Germline V gives CDR1 PRHDT, CDR2 FYEKMQ (reference sequence). DNA for the CDR3: TGTGCCAGCAGCTTGGAGGGGCGCGACGGGGAGCTGTTTTTT. It is translated as CASSLEGRDGELFF. Looking up the rest from reference TRBV13 and TRBJ2-2 gives the full variable domain: AAGVIQSPRHLIKEKRETATLKCYPIPRHDTVYWYQQGPGQDPQFLISFYEKMQSDKGSIPDRFSAQQFSDYHSELNMSSLELGDSALYFCASSLEGRDGELFFGEGSRLTVL.

CDR3 coding DNA: TGTGCCAGCAGTTCCCCGGGACAGGGGGCCCTACGGTACTTC. This encodes CASSSPGQGALRYF. The rearrangement uses TRBV28 and TRBJ2-7; 12 bases fit TRBD1. The germline V gene encodes CDR1 MDHEN and CDR2 SYDVKM. Trimming took 4 bases from V and 12 from J; bases not matched to a gene: 10. CDR3 size: 14 residues.

The rearrangement uses TRBV9 and TRBJ1-3, with 9 bases that match TRBD1. The V and J ends lost 4 bases and 8 bases, in that order; junction bases with no gene match: 10. Germline V CDR1 and CDR2: SGDLS, YYNGEE. The CDR3 sequence is 15 residues long. The CDR3 reads CASSNGDREWDTIYF. DNA of the CDR3: TGTGCCAGCAGCAACGGGGACAGGGAATGGGACACCATATATTTT. Supplemented by reference TRBV9 and TRBJ1-3, the full variable domain reads DSGVTQTPKHLITATGQRVTLRCSPRSGDLSVYWYQQSLDQGLQFLIQYYNGEERAKGNILERFSAQQFPDLHSELNLSSLELGDSALYFCASSNGDREWDTIYFGEGSWLTVV.

This clone was detected only a few times. This rearrangement joins TRBV7-8 to TRBJ1-1; 7 bases are shared with TRBD1. V lost 6 bases and J lost 5; bases outside the gene matches: 6. The germline V gene encodes CDR1 SGHVS and CDR2 FQNEAQ. The CDR3 has 13 residues. The CDR3 loop is CASSSTGRTEAFF. The CDR3 coding sequence is TGTGCCAGCAGTTCGACAGGGCGGACTGAAGCTTTCTTT.

The V and J genes are TRBV5-1 and TRBJ2-1, with a possible D match to TRBD2 (5 bases). This CDR3 is built from 16 residues. Trimming left V 4 bases short and J 4 bases short, with 18 bases between. Germline-derived CDR1 and CDR2 are SGHRS and YFSETQ. The DNA of the CDR3 is TGCGCCAGCAGCCCCGGGCGCCGAGCGGATTACAATGAGCAGTTCTTC. Its protein is CASSPGRRADYNEQFF.

V and J are TRBV4-1 and TRBJ1-5, with D maybe TRBD1 (5 bases). Germline values: CDR1 MGHRA, CDR2 YSYEKL. The CDR3 runs 14 residues. V was shortened by 1 base and J by 4 bases, with 8 bases between the two germline ends. CDR3 nucleotides: TGCGCCAGCAGCCAAGGGACAAGGAATCAGCCCCAGCATTTT. As protein: CASSQGTRNQPQHF.

The chain joins TRBV7-9 to TRBJ2-7; the match to TRBD1 covers 7 bases. The V gene end was trimmed by 3 bases and the J gene end by 2 bases; junction bases not matched to a gene: 4. The CDR3 contains 14 residues. Germline CDR1 reads SEHNR; CDR2 reads FQNEAQ (reference sequence). The CDR3 sequence is CASSLTGSAYEQYF. CDR3 sequence (DNA): TGTGCCAGCAGCTTGACAGGGTCAGCCTACGAGCAGTACTTC.

The V and J genes are TRBV6-1 and TRBJ1-2; 8 bases agree with TRBD1. After removal of 6 bases from V and 6 bases from J, the junction contained 12 bases not matched to a gene. The germline V gene encodes CDR1 MNHNS and CDR2 SASEGT. The CDR3 covers 15 residues. The DNA for the CDR3 is TGTGCCAGCAGGATCTATCTGGACAGGGAACATGGCTACACCTTC. Translation gives CASRIYLDREHGYTF.

This chain links TRBV7-9 with TRBJ1-1, with 7 bases lining up with TRBD1. The CDR3 length is 14 residues. Per the germline V gene, CDR1 is SEHNR and CDR2 is FQNEAQ (reference sequence). The ends lost 5 bases at V and 5 bases at J; junction bases unmatched: 8. CDR3 DNA: TGTGCCAGCAGCCCCCCTTTACAGGGGACTGAAGCTTTCTTT. Protein: CASSPPLQGTEAFF.

The chain links TRBV19 to TRBJ2-5; possibly TRBD1 for D (7 bases). Judging by the DNA end, TRBJ2-7 fits better; the J call may be wrong. The germline V gene encodes CDR1 LNHDA and CDR2 SQIVND (reference sequence). The CDR3 is 15 amino acids. The CDR3 reads CASSTRDSGSYEQYF. CDR3 sequence (DNA): TGTGCCAGTAGTACCCGGGACAGCGGGTCCTACGAGCAGTACTTC.

V is TRBV5-1 and J is TRBJ2-3; 11 bases align to TRBD2. The CDR3 is made up of 16 amino acids. Germline CDR1 SGHRS, CDR2 YFSETQ. Losses at the gene ends were 5 bases for V and 2 bases for J; bases not matched to a gene: 7. The CDR3 loop is CASRYSSGGPTDTQYF. The CDR3 nucleotides are TGCGCCAGCAGATATTCTAGCGGGGGGCCCACAGATACGCAGTATTTT.

The genes are TRBV5-4 and TRBJ1-1; D is ambiguous. Germline-derived CDR1 and CDR2 are SGHNT and YYREEE (reference sequence). Trimming removed 2 bases from V and 0 bases from J, with 5 bases in between. This CDR3 has 13 residues. The CDR3 region has the DNA TGTGCCAGCAGCTTAGAGGTGAACACTGAAGCTTTCTTT. Its translation is CASSLEVNTEAFF.

V gene TRBV19 combines with J gene TRBJ1-1; D call uncertain. CDR1 is LNHDA, CDR2 SQIVND, per germline (reference sequence). V was cut by 1 base and J by 8 bases, with 8 bases left in between. The CDR3 sequence is 12 residues long. CDR3 amino acids: CASSIARGEAFF. In DNA, the CDR3 is TGTGCCAGTAGTATAGCCCGAGGAGAAGCTTTCTTT.

This clone was recorded once. V and J are TRBV6-6 and TRBJ2-7; 11 bases line up with TRBD1. The CDR3 length is 15 residues. V lost 5 bases, J lost 4 bases, and 7 bases stayed unmatched. Germline V gene data show CDR1 as MNHNY and CDR2 as SVGAGI (reference sequence). This chain's CDR3 is CASSLPGQGDYEQYF. In DNA form, the CDR3 reads TGTGCCAGCAGTCTACCGGGACAGGGGGATTACGAGCAGTACTTC.

CDR3 in DNA: TGTGCCAGCAGCCAAGACGAGCGGGGGACCTACAATGAGCAGTTCTTC. Residues: CASSQDERGTYNEQFF. J is TRBJ2-1 and V is TRBV4-2; 8 positions agree with TRBD2. The CDR3 spans 16 residues. J gave up 2 bases and V 0 bases, and 3 bases lay outside the gene matches. CDR1 and CDR2 (germline): LGHNA, YNFKEQ.

CDR3 DNA sequence: TGTGCCAGCAGTTTAGTGACAGGGTTCCAAGAGACCCAGTACTTC. Translated: CASSLVTGFQETQYF. The rearrangement uses TRBV28 and TRBJ2-5, with TRBD1 matching 7 bases. The CDR3 spans 15 residues. V lost 2 bases to trimming and J lost 1 base; unmatched junction nucleotides: 4. Germline CDR1 reads MDHEN; CDR2 reads SYDVKM.

The genes are TRBV6-6 and TRBJ1-6; D gene unclear. Between the trimmed V and J ends, which lost 0 bases and 13 bases, there was a span of 13 bases. The CDR3 covers 14 residues. Per germline, CDR1 MNHNY and CDR2 SVGAGI (reference sequence). CDR3 loop: CASSYSNPPQPLHF. The CDR3 bases are TGTGCCAGCAGTTACTCTAACCCTCCTCAGCCCCTCCACTTT.

The chain joins TRBV6-5 to TRBJ2-7; D may be TRBD2 (5 bases). Germline CDR1 reads MNHEY; CDR2 reads SVGAGI. The CDR3 runs 15 residues. V was clipped by 5 bases and J by 2 bases, with 16 bases between them. CDR3 sequence reads: CASSQPGQRTYEQYF. The CDR3 bases are TGTGCCAGCAGTCAACCCGGTCAGCGGACCTACGAGCAGTACTTC.